A single sample is the source of the 7 T cell receptor beta chains below, sequenced in a study of T cells in Graves' hyperthyroidism and ophthalmopathy (dated by TCRdb to between 2019 and 2020). The library was produced with multiplex PCR. Sequencing was carried out with an Illumina HiSeq 2000. TCR beta CDR3 regions were amplified from RNA transcripts. The TCR CDR3 was subjected to a first round of RT-PCR using the HTBI primer set and the Qiagen OneStep RT-PCR kit. Using fastp at Q25 and MiXCR, TCRdb reprocessed the public reads and kept productive beta chains. Merged by CDR3 protein, the rows form single entries marked with the most common genes and DNA. The sample table shows more than 350,000 distinct CDR3 sequences, and about a sixth are seen once. The ten largest clones take up around a third of the sample. Sequenced material: blood. These receptors all come from a woman in her twenties or thirties with Graves' hyperthyroidism that later progressed to Graves' ophthalmopathy.

A few counts support this clonotype. The V gene is TRBV29-1, the J gene TRBJ2-2; 7 nucleotides line up with TRBD2. The ends lost 4 bases at V and 6 bases at J; junction bases unmatched: 8. CDR3 length: 14 amino acids. The germline V gene has CDR1 SQVTM and CDR2 ANQGSEA. CDR3 in DNA: TGCAGCGTTGTAGGACTAGATGGGGCCGGGGAGCTGTTTTTT. It translates to CSVVGLDGAGELFF.

The chain employs TRBV27 and TRBJ2-5; D tentatively reads TRBD1 or TRBD2 (5 bases each). Germline CDR1 reads MNHEY; CDR2 reads SMNVEV (reference sequence). V gave up 5 bases and J gave up 5 bases, with 15 bases separating them. The CDR3 contains 14 residues. CDR3 loop: CASSLMRGGETQYF. The CDR3 DNA follows: TGTGCCAGCAGTCTTATGAGGGGTGGCGAGACCCAGTACTTC.

The rearrangement uses TRBV4-3 and TRBJ1-1; D is uncertain. There are 15 residues in the CDR3. The germline V and J ends were trimmed by 2 bases and 3 bases, with 13 bases remaining between them. Per germline, CDR1 LGHNA and CDR2 YSLEER. The CDR3 region is CASSQPRDPDTEAFF. CDR3 nucleotides: TGCGCCAGCAGCCAACCCCGTGACCCCGACACTGAAGCTTTCTTT.

The table lists this clonotype with many counts. The V gene is TRBV19, the J gene TRBJ2-1; unclear D gene. The CDR3 contains 15 residues. Germline CDR1 is LNHDA and CDR2 is SQIVND (reference sequence). V lost 5 bases, J lost 0 bases, and 11 bases lay in between. The CDR3, as DNA: TGTGCCAGTAGTGGTATAGACATCTCCTACAATGAGCAGTTCTTC. It translates to CASSGIDISYNEQFF.

This clonotype was found many times. The rearrangement joins TRBV6-5 to TRBJ2-7, with 8 bases identical to TRBD2. The CDR3 sequence is 15 residues long. CDR1 and CDR2 from the germline V gene are MNHEY and SVGAGI. V shed 0 bases and J 0 bases; nucleotides not matched to a gene: 1. The CDR3 nucleotides read TGTGCCAGCAGTTACTCGAGCGGGAGCTCCTACGAGCAGTACTTC. Its protein is CASSYSSGSSYEQYF.

J is TRBJ2-2 and V is TRBV27; 11 bases are a match to TRBD2. CDR1 and CDR2 (germline): MNHEY, SMNVEV (reference sequence). The ends lost 2 bases at V and 5 bases at J; junction bases unmatched: 4. This CDR3 comprises 16 residues. The CDR3 DNA follows: TGTGCCAGCAGTTTACTCCTAGCGGGAGGTACCGGGGAGCTGTTTTTT. It encodes CASSLLLAGGTGELFF.

V gene TRBV20-1 combines with J gene TRBJ2-1; 8 nucleotides agree with TRBD2. Looked up from germline, CDR1 is DFQATT and CDR2 is SNEGSKA (reference sequence). This CDR3 is built from 15 residues. Germline trimming cut 0 bases from V and 4 bases from J; bases unmatched to any gene: 5. The CDR3 DNA is TGCAGTGCTAGAGATCCACTAGCGGTATACAATGAGCAGTTCTTC. It yields the protein CSARDPLAVYNEQFF.